A selection of T cell receptor beta chains follows, all from one sample in a study of vaccination effects on CD4 cells after COVID-19. Their recognized antigens are unknown. Measured with immunoSEQ multiplex PCR; TCRdb has only the in-frame clones, and not every one. The repertoire holds 20,000 to 25,000 clones, with roughly four fifths as singletons. The sample in question was CD4+ T cells from PBMCs cultured with a peptide pool, obtained before COVID-19 vaccination. The source of these receptors is a human donor who had a prior SARS-CoV-2 infection. The CDR3 runs from the conserved cysteine through the conserved F or W. The D gene is left open where the match is weak. Size tells how often a clone was seen (once, few, many) or the class of an expanded clone, and some rows leave it out.

D	V	length	J	size	DNA	CDR3
TRBD2	TRBV9	20	TRBJ2-1	once	TGTGCCAGCAGCCCAAGTAGTCGTGGAGTAGCGGGGGGGCGGTTCAATGAGCAGTTCTTC	CASSPSSRGVAGGRFNEQFF
.	TRBV18	16	TRBJ2-7	.	TGTGCCAGCTCCCCTTCAAGACAGGCTCTCTCCTACGAGCAGTACTTC	CASSPSRQALSYEQYF
TRBD2	TRBV2	13	TRBJ2-3	.	TGTGCCAGCATGGGGGGGGAGGCAGATACGCAGTATTTT	CASMGGEADTQYF
TRBD1	TRBV6-5	16	TRBJ1-2	.	TGTGCCAGCAGTTACGCACGGACAGGGGGCGGGTATGGCTACACCTTC	CASSYARTGGGYGYTF
.	TRBV5-4	16	TRBJ2-3	.	TGTGCCAGCAGCTCCCGAGCGCTCCCCCTCACTGATACGCAGTATTTT	CASSSRALPLTDTQYF
.	TRBV30	16	TRBJ2-4	.	TGTGCCTGGAGTGGCGGCCACCCACTAGCCAAAAACATTCAGTACTTC	CAWSGGHPLAKNIQYF
.	TRBV7-9	16	TRBJ1-3	.	TGTGCCAGCAGCGCCGCCGGGACATACGCTGGAAACACCATATATTTT	CASSAAGTYAGNTIYF
.	TRBV5-6	15	TRBJ2-3	.	TGTGCCAGCAGCTTGGGGCAGGGGAGCACAGATACGCAGTATTTT	CASSLGQGSTDTQYF
TRBD1	TRBV7-2	14	TRBJ1-2	few	TGTGCCAGCAGCCCACAGACAGGGAGTTATGGCTACACCTTC	CASSPQTGSYGYTF
TRBD2	TRBV24-1	16	TRBJ2-7	.	TGTGCCACCAGTGATTCTCACCCTAGCGGGATAGACGAGCAGTACTTC	CATSDSHPSGIDEQYF
.	TRBV7-7	13	TRBJ2-3	.	TGTGCTAGCAGCTTTGGATCCACAGATACGCAGTATTTT	CASSFGSTDTQYF
.	TRBV3-1/TRBV3-2	13	TRBJ1-6	few	TGTGCCAGCAGCCACAGTGGGAATTCACCCCTCCACTTT	CASSHSGNSPLHF
TRBD2	TRBV4-2	17	TRBJ2-7	.	TGTGCCAGCAGCCAAGTGCACTCGCGGGGGACCTTATACGAGCAGTACTTC	CASSQVHSRGTLYEQYF
.	TRBV15	11	TRBJ2-2	.	TGTGCCACCAGATCCACCGGGGAGCTGTTTTTT	CATRSTGELFF
TRBD1	TRBV18	16	TRBJ2-1	once	TGTGCCAGCTCACCAGGGACAGGGGCGATATACAATGAGCAGTTCTTC	CASSPGTGAIYNEQFF
.	TRBV5-5	13	TRBJ2-7	.	TGTGCCAGCAGCCCTCCACATGTACACGAGCAGTACTTC	CASSPPHVHEQYF
.	TRBV9	14	TRBJ2-3	.	TGTGCCAGCAGCGGGATGATAGGCACAGATACGCAGTATTTT	CASSGMIGTDTQYF